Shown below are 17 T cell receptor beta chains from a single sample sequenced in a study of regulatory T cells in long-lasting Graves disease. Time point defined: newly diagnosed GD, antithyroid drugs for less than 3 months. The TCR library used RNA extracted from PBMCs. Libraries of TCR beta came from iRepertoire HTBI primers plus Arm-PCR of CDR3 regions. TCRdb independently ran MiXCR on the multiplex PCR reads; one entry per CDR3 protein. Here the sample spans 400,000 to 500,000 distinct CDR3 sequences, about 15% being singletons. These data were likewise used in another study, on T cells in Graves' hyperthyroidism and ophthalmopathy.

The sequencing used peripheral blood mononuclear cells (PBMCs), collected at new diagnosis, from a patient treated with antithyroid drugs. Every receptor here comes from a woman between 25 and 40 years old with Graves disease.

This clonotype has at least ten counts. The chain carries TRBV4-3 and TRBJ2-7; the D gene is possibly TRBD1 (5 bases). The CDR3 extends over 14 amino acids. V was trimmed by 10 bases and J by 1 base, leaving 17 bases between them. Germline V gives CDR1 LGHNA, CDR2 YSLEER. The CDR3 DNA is TGCGCCACCATTATCAGGGCCACTTCCTACGAGCAGTACTTC. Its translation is CATIIRATSYEQYF.

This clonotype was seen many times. The CDR3 spells CASSLIGTSGSLEQFF. The CDR3, as DNA: TGTGCCAGCAGTCTAATCGGGACTAGCGGGAGTCTTGAGCAGTTCTTC. V is TRBV28 and J is TRBJ2-1; TRBD2 matches at 14 bases. Germline CDR1 reads MDHEN; CDR2 reads SYDVKM. Trimming at V came to 5 bases and at J to 9 bases, leaving 9 bases not matched to a gene. The CDR3 has 16 residues.

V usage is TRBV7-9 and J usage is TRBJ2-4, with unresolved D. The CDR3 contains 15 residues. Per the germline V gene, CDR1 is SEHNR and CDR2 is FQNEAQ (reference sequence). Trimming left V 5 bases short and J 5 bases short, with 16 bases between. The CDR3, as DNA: TGTGCCAGCAGCCCACCCCTAGGCACAGAAAACATTCAGTACTTC. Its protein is CASSPPLGTENIQYF.

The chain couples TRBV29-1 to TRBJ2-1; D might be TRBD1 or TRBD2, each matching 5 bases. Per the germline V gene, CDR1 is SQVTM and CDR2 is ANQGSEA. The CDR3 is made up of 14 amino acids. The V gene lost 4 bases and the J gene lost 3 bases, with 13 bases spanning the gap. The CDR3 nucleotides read TGCAGCGTTGCCGGGACGGCGAACTACAATGAGCAGTTCTTC. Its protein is CSVAGTANYNEQFF.

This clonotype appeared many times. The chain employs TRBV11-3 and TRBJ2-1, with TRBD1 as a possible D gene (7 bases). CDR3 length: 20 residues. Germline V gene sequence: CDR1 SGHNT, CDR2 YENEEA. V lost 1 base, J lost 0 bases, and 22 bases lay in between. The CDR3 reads CASSLGGGVRGDSSYNEQFF. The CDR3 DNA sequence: TGTGCCAGCAGCTTAGGTGGGGGTGTTCGCGGGGACAGCTCCTACAATGAGCAGTTCTTC.

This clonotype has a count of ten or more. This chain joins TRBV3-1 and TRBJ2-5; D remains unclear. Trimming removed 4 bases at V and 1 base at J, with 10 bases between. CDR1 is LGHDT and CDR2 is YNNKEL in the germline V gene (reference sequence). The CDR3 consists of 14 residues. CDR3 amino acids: CASSPNTFQETQYF. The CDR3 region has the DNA TGTGCCAGCAGCCCCAACACATTCCAAGAGACCCAGTACTTC.

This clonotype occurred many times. The CDR3 bases are TGTGCCAGCAGCCCGGTCCCGGGACTAGATACGCAGTATTTT. Amino acid sequence: CASSPVPGLDTQYF. The rearrangement uses TRBV11-2 and TRBJ2-3, with D perhaps matching TRBD2 (6 bases). V was clipped by 5 bases and J by 5 bases, with 14 bases between them. Germline V gene data show CDR1 as SGHAT and CDR2 as FQNNGV. The CDR3 loop spans 14 amino acids.

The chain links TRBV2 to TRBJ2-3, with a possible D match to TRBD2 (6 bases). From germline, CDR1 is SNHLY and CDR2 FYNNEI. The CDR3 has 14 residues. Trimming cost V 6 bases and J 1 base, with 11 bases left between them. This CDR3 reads CASRSGTGTDTQYF. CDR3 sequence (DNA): TGTGCCAGCAGATCTGGGACTGGCACAGATACGCAGTATTTT.

For the CDR3, the DNA is TGTGCCAGCAGCGGGAACTTCCGGGCCACGAACACTGAAGCTTTCTTT. Translation gives CASSGNFRATNTEAFF. The chain links TRBV7-9 to TRBJ1-1; D unclear. V lost 5 bases to trimming and J lost 1 base, with 17 bases between them. The germline CDR1 and CDR2 sequences are SEHNR and FQNEAQ (reference sequence). This CDR3 comprises 16 residues.

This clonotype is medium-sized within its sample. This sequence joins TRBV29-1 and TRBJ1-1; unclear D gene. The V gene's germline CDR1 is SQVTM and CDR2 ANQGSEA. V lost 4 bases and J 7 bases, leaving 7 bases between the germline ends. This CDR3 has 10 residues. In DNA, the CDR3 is TGCAGCGTTGTTGGCAGTGAAGCTTTCTTT. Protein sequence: CSVVGSEAFF.

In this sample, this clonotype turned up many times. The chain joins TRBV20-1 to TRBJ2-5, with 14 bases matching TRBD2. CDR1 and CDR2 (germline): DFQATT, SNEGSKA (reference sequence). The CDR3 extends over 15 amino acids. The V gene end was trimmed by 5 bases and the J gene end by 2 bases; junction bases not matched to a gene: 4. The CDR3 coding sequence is TGCAGTGCTGAGGGACTAGCGGGGGCTCAAGAGACCCAGTACTTC. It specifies CSAEGLAGAQETQYF.

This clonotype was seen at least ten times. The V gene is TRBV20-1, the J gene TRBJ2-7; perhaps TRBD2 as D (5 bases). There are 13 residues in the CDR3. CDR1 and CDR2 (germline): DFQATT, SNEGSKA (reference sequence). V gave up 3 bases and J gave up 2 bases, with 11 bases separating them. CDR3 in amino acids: CSASWAEAYEQYF. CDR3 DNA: TGCAGTGCTAGTTGGGCGGAGGCCTACGAGCAGTACTTC.

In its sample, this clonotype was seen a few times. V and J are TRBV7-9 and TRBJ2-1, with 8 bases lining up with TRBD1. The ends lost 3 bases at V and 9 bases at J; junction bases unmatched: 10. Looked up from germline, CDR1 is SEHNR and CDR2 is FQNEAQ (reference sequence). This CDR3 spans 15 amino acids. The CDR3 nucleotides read TGTGCCAGCAGCTTGGCAGGGGGCACCCAAGTTGAGCAGTTCTTC. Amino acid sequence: CASSLAGGTQVEQFF.

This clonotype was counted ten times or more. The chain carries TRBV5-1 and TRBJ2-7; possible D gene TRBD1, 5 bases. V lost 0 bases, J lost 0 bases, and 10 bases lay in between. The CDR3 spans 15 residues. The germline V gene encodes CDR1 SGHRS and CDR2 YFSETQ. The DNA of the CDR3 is TGCGCCAGCAGCTTGGGGGGCGGCAGCTCCTACGAGCAGTACTTC. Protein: CASSLGGGSSYEQYF. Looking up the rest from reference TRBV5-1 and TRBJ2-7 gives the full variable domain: KAGVTQTPRYLIKTRGQQVTLSCSPISGHRSVSWYQQTPGQGLQFLFEYFSETQRNKGNFPGRFSGRQFSNSRSEMNVSTLELGDSALYLCASSLGGGSSYEQYFGPGTRLTVT.

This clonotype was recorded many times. The chain's CDR3 is CASRDRGRGGANVLTF. The CDR3 DNA follows: TGTGCCAGCAGAGACAGGGGACGGGGTGGAGCCAACGTCCTGACTTTC. The J gene is TRBJ2-6, the V gene TRBV6-1; 8 nucleotides align to TRBD1. Germline lookup yields CDR1 MNHNS and CDR2 SASEGT. The CDR3 loop spans 16 amino acids. Unmatched junction bases numbered 11, after V lost 6 bases and J lost 7 bases.

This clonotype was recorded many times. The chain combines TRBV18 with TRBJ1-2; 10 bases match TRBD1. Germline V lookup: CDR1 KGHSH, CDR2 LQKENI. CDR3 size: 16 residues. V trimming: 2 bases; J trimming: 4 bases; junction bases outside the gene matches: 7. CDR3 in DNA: TGTGCCAGCTCACCATATCCGGGACAGGGGACCTATGGCTACACCTTC. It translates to CASSPYPGQGTYGYTF.

The CDR3: CASSPKSADLINEQFF. Here the CDR3 DNA reads TGTGCCAGCAGCCCCAAGAGTGCGGACTTGATAAATGAGCAGTTCTTC. The rearrangement joins TRBV9 to TRBJ2-1, with a tentative D call TRBD2 (5 bases). V shed 4 bases and J shed 7 bases, with 21 bases lying between them. The V gene's germline CDR1 is SGDLS and CDR2 YYNGEE. The CDR3 length is 16 residues.